One and the same sample provided the 3 T cell receptor beta chains below, sequenced in a study of CD8 T cells in ankylosing spondylitis. MiXCR was run by TCRdb on the 5' RACE reads, yielding one entry per CDR3 protein. The sample contains about 250,000 distinct CDR3 sequences, 32% of which appear only once. The specimen was blood, either unsorted or a sorted T cell fraction (not recorded which). These receptors were taken from a male donor with ankylosing spondylitis or in good health (not recorded which).

The chain is built from TRBV20-1 and TRBJ2-3; 7 bases map to TRBD2. Germline CDR1 DFQATT, CDR2 SNEGSKA (reference sequence). The CDR3 contains 15 residues. V shed 4 bases and J 5 bases; nucleotides not matched to a gene: 12. The DNA for the CDR3 is TGCAGTGCTAACACTCCTTGGACTAGTGAAGATACGCAGTATTTT. It yields the protein CSANTPWTSEDTQYF.

This clonotype was found a few times. The V and J genes are TRBV20-1 and TRBJ2-5; 7 positions agree with TRBD1. There are 14 residues in the CDR3. CDR1 DFQATT and CDR2 SNEGSKA come from the germline V gene (reference sequence). Trimming at V came to 5 bases and at J to 4 bases, leaving 10 bases not matched to a gene. This CDR3 is CSADAPGQLETQYF. Here the CDR3 DNA reads TGCAGTGCTGACGCACCGGGACAGCTAGAGACCCAGTACTTC.

This clonotype was observed at least ten times. J is TRBJ2-1 and V is TRBV20-1, with TRBD1 matching 7 bases. Unmatched junction bases numbered 7, after V lost 5 bases and J lost 6 bases. Germline CDR1 is DFQATT and CDR2 is SNEGSKA (reference sequence). This CDR3 contains 13 residues. CDR3 nucleotides: TGCAGTGCTTCGGACAGGTGGGGCAATGAGCAGTTCTTC. This encodes CSASDRWGNEQFF.